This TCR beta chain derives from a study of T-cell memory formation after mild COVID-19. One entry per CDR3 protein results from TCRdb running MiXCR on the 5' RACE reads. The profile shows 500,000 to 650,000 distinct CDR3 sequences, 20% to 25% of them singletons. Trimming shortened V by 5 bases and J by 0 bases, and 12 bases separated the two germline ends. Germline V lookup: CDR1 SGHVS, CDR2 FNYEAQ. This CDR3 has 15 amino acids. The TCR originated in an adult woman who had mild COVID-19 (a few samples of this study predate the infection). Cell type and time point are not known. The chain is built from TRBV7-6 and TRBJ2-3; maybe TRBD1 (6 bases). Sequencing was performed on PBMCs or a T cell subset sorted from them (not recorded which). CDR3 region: CASSKQGISTDTQYF. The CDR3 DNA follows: TGTGCCAGCAGCAAGCAGGGGATTAGCACAGATACGCAGTATTTT.